This T cell receptor beta chain came from a study of blood T cell repertoires in COVID-19. This CDR3 region has 16 residues. V lost 4 bases and J lost 9; bases outside the gene matches: 13. Germline CDR1 LGHDT, CDR2 YNNKEL (reference sequence). The repertoire was sequenced with immunoSEQ multiplex PCR; TCRdb's copy has only in-frame clones and lacks some. The sample comprises some 210,000 clones, around 83% of which are singletons, and roughly 2.9% rests with the top ten. Sequencing input: peripheral blood. The rearrangement uses TRBV3-1 (or the pseudogene TRBV3-2) and TRBJ2-1; 9 nucleotides align to TRBD2. This TCR was recovered from a man over 45 with active or convalescent COVID-19. CDR3 sequence (DNA): TGTGCCAGCAGCCTCGGGGTAGCGGGAGCACGGGGTGAGCAGTTCTTC. Its translation: CASSLGVAGARGEQFF.